Listed here is a single TCR beta chain. The antigen is not known. This record belongs to a study of T cells in Graves' hyperthyroidism and ophthalmopathy. Overall study findings and caveats: Blood shared most expanded thyroid clonotypes above 0.001.

RNA transcripts provided the source from which TCR beta CDR3 regions were amplified. First-round RT-PCR with HTBI primers amplified the TCR CDR3 region. MiXCR, run by TCRdb on the multiplex PCR reads, gives a single entry per CDR3 protein. The data contain 690,000 or so distinct CDR3 sequences, roughly a sixth of them singletons. Hyperthyroidism had been newly diagnosed in patients aged 18 to 65, and its duration was under 2 months. The germline gives CDR1 DFQATT, CDR2 SNEGSKA (reference sequence). The CDR3 loop spans 13 amino acids. Losses at the gene ends were 6 bases for V and 4 bases for J; bases not matched to a gene: 5.

Sequenced input: blood. This receptor was obtained from a woman aged 45-60 years with Graves' hyperthyroidism that later progressed to Graves' ophthalmopathy. J is TRBJ2-3 and V is TRBV20-1; 9 nucleotides match TRBD2. For the CDR3, the DNA is TGCAGTGCCAGCGGGGGGAGCGCAGATACGCAGTATTTT. This translates into CSASGGSADTQYF.